This is a list of T cell receptor beta chains from one sample in a study of cytomegalovirus exposure and HLA in healthy donors. TCRdb's table, derived via immunoSEQ multiplex PCR, lists solely in-frame clones and lacks some. Among roughly 100,000 clones listed, 50% to 65% were seen once. The sequenced sample was PBMCs. The receptors were sampled from a man younger than 45 in good health and CMV-seropositive. CDR3s include the opening cysteine and the closing phenylalanine or tryptophan. The D gene is left open where the match is weak. Only some rows state a clone size, as once, few, many or a class for expanded clones.

clone size,J gene,D gene,V gene,CDR3 protein,CDR3 DNA
NA,TRBJ2-7,NA,TRBV5-1,CASSILRNTYEQYF,TGCGCCAGCAGCATTCTCAGGAATACCTACGAGCAGTACTTC
NA,TRBJ2-1,NA,TRBV10-3,CAISGEGEQFF,TGTGCCATCAGTGGTGAGGGTGAGCAGTTCTTC
NA,TRBJ1-3,NA,TRBV29-1,CSVFTYGGLGNTIYF,TGCAGCGTTTTTACCTACGGGGGTCTGGGAAACACCATATATTTT
NA,TRBJ2-3,TRBD2,TRBV9,CASSSGTSGIFTGTQYF,TGTGCCAGCAGCTCCGGGACTAGCGGGATTTTCACGGGTACGCAGTATTTT
NA,TRBJ2-1,TRBD2,TRBV10-3,CAISESAIGGGRHEQFF,TGTGCCATCAGTGAGTCCGCTATCGGGGGGGGGCGACATGAGCAGTTCTTC
NA,TRBJ1-2,TRBD1,TRBV19,CASSEGQSIYGYTF,TGTGCCAGTAGTGAGGGACAGAGCATCTATGGCTACACCTTC
NA,TRBJ2-3,NA,TRBV18,CASSPGAFTDTQYF,TGTGCCAGCTCACCTGGGGCCTTCACAGATACGCAGTATTTT
few,TRBJ2-3,NA,TRBV7-7,CASSLGAGDTQYF,TGTGCTAGCAGCTTAGGCGCAGGGGATACGCAGTATTTT
NA,TRBJ2-1,NA,TRBV20-1,CSAGEWEQFF,TGCAGTGCCGGGGAATGGGAGCAGTTCTTC
NA,TRBJ2-2,TRBD2,TRBV4-2,CASSQATGLAGDTGELFF,TGTGCCAGCAGCCAAGCTACGGGACTAGCGGGGGACACCGGGGAGCTGTTTTTT
few,TRBJ1-1,NA,TRBV10-3,CAISEGQGATEAFF,TGTGCCATCAGTGAGGGGCAAGGGGCTACTGAAGCTTTCTTT
few,TRBJ2-3,TRBD1,TRBV6-5,CASSSRQGLSTDTQYF,TGTGCCAGCAGTTCTAGACAGGGGCTTAGCACAGATACGCAGTATTTT
NA,TRBJ2-1,TRBD2,TRBV4-1,CASSQGLAGSYNEQFF,TGCGCCAGCAGCCAAGGACTAGCGGGGTCCTACAATGAGCAGTTCTTC
NA,TRBJ1-5,TRBD1,TRBV5-5,CASSPGTGAFSGNQPQHF,TGTGCCAGCAGCCCCGGGACAGGGGCCTTCTCTGGCAATCAGCCCCAGCATTTT
NA,TRBJ1-1,NA,TRBV9,CASNHGGLNTEAFF,TGTGCCAGCAACCATGGGGGGTTGAACACTGAAGCTTTCTTT
NA,TRBJ1-2,TRBD1,TRBV5-5,CASSHGTVSGYTF,TGTGCCAGCAGTCATGGGACAGTCAGTGGCTACACCTTC
NA,TRBJ2-4,NA,TRBV6-5,CASSTGQGRNIQYF,TGTGCCAGCAGCACCGGGCAGGGTAGGAACATTCAGTACTTC
NA,TRBJ2-1,TRBD2,TRBV10-2,CASSETSRGWYNEQFF,TGCGCCAGCAGTGAAACCTCGCGGGGGTGGTACAATGAGCAGTTCTTC